The sequence of this T cell receptor beta chain was determined in a study of spatial heterogeneity in lung cancer. Notes on the study in general: Expanded intratumoral alpha and beta TCR counts tracked tumor mutation counts. Ubiquitous and regional nonsynonymous mutations were tracked by counts of ubiquitous and regional expanded TCRs, respectively.

As to time point: sample taken at primary tumor resection. The CDR3 runs to 11 residues. The germline CDR1 and CDR2 sequences are SQVTM and ANQGSEA. V lost 4 bases, J lost 8 bases, and 12 bases lay in between. This clonotype has a count of ten or more. Its antigen is not identified. The library was prepared for alpha chains; this beta chain is a stray read, so its frequency means little. TCRdb called the 5' RACE reads again in MiXCR, with one record for every CDR3 protein. In the table there are about 18,000 distinct CDR3 sequences, 9.6% of which are singletons. This receptor was taken from a female donor with early-stage non-small cell lung cancer. V is TRBV29-1 and J is TRBJ2-7, with D tentatively TRBD2 (6 bases). Sequences were derived from lung tumor tissue, sampled at surgery. The CDR3: CSVALALQQYF. The CDR3 bases are TGCAGCGTTGCGCTAGCGCTCCAGCAGTACTTC.